Here is one TCR beta chain with its context. Its recognized antigen is unknown. Base qualities are not at hand, and no much larger clone is one base apart. This record comes from a study of blood T cell repertoires in COVID-19 (dated by TCRdb to about 2020). Background for the entire study: Collaborator samples came from the United States, Italy and Spain and covered acute and convalescent phases of COVID-19. The prospective study material was composed of cDNA or gDNA derived from T cells, B-cell-depleted T cells, or PBMCs. The dataset comprised deeply sampled blood TCRbeta repertoires from subjects exposed to, actively infected with, or recovered from COVID-19. The repertoires were released in a freely available public database intended as a resource for research on the immune response to SARS-CoV-2. The samples were drawn from two sources: the first 160 participants of the ongoing ImmuneRACE study, and 1,254 subjects contributed by 6 global collaborators. A de-identified subject ID, COVID-19 status, age in years and sex were almost always included in the sample metadata. Where available, HLA class I and class II types were taken from metadata supplied by the sample provider and were not determined by assay-based typing. Paper-wide results and their limitations: How much clinical and demographic metadata was included differed by source and by participant, and the metadata was provided uncurated.

TCRbeta CDR3 regions were amplified from genomic DNA using the immunoSEQ Assay, a bias-controlled multiplex PCR. The original methods were these. Nucleated cell counts per sample were estimated from amplification of reference gene primers within the assay. To quantify the absolute abundance of each unique TCRbeta CDR3 rearrangement, sequence reads were collapsed and filtered. For each sample, productive Simpson clonality was calculated as the square root of Simpson's diversity index across productive rearrangements. TCRdb stores this immuneACCESS table with in-frame sequences only. Part of the clones is absent; in the studies checked, under half of the shortfall reflects unresolved V genes, and no reason is known for the rest. That table is the source of V, J and clone size, and D and trimming were worked out from the DNA. The sample includes a few hundred thousand clones, with roughly 85% observed a single time. Of the sample, more than 6% falls within the top ten clones.

Between the V and J ends, shortened by 3 bases and 1 base respectively, the junction contains 13 bases. There are 17 amino acids in the CDR3, from cysteine to phenylalanine inclusive. Only the CDR3 portion is preserved as DNA: 51 bases, with reading frame beginning at the first base. For CDR1 and CDR2, the germline V gene lists MGHDK and SYGVNS. The collaborating institutions used their own protocols to collect whole blood in K2EDTA tubes. For TCRbeta analysis, collaborators shipped samples in one of three forms: frozen whole blood, isolated PBMCs, or DNA extracted from either of those sample types.

The receptor's source is a human donor in a cohort sampled during active COVID-19. Recombination linked TRBV25-1 to TRBJ2-6, and perhaps TRBD2 as D gene, on 6 matching bases. Sequencing was carried out using peripheral blood. The nucleotide sequence reads TGTGCCAGCAGTGACAGGGAGGCCCTATCTGGGGCCAACGTCCTGACTTTC. It encodes CASSDREALSGANVLTF.